These T cell receptor beta chains were read from a single sample in a study of monozygotic twins with inflammatory bowel disease. Using the 5' RACE reads, TCRdb records one entry per CDR3 protein without DNA. This table lists some 89,000 distinct CDR3 sequences. Sequenced material: blood. These receptor sequences come from a human donor with ulcerative colitis or Crohn's disease, or a healthy co-twin of an affected twin (not recorded which). Each CDR3 is given with its conserved first and last residue. The order of the fields is J gene, V gene, CDR3 protein.

J gene: TRBJ2-1; V gene: TRBV5-1; CDR3 protein: CASSLTAGGLDEQFF
J gene: TRBJ2-2; V gene: TRBV6-6; CDR3 protein: CASREWDTGELFF
J gene: TRBJ1-1; V gene: TRBV6-6; CDR3 protein: CASSPPENTEAFF
J gene: TRBJ2-2; V gene: TRBV7-8; CDR3 protein: CASSFTGVTGELFF
J gene: TRBJ1-2; V gene: TRBV4-1; CDR3 protein: CASSHSYGYTF
J gene: TRBJ1-1; V gene: TRBV20-1; CDR3 protein: CSAGIRGREDTEAFF
J gene: TRBJ2-3; V gene: TRBV2; CDR3 protein: CASTEGQNTDTQYF
J gene: TRBJ2-3; V gene: TRBV20-1; CDR3 protein: CSAVERGAGTDTQYF
J gene: TRBJ1-6; V gene: TRBV5-1; CDR3 protein: CASSGGQGMNSPLHF
J gene: TRBJ2-5; V gene: TRBV18; CDR3 protein: CASSPWRSDGETQYF
J gene: TRBJ2-2; V gene: TRBV7-9; CDR3 protein: CASSLGVGYSGTGELFF
J gene: TRBJ2-5; V gene: TRBV19; CDR3 protein: CASSLGDSQVQETQYF
J gene: TRBJ1-1; V gene: TRBV18; CDR3 protein: CASSPLARGRWVEAFF
J gene: TRBJ2-1; V gene: TRBV6-1; CDR3 protein: CASGGAGFNEQFF
J gene: TRBJ1-1; V gene: TRBV29-1; CDR3 protein: CSVVRAMNTEAFF
J gene: TRBJ2-3; V gene: TRBV9; CDR3 protein: CASSRGGANTDTQYF
J gene: TRBJ1-2; V gene: TRBV25-1; CDR3 protein: CASSAQGFYGYAF
J gene: TRBJ2-1; V gene: TRBV5-6; CDR3 protein: CASSSGGASYNEQFF
J gene: TRBJ1-4; V gene: TRBV7-8; CDR3 protein: CASSLDSSGEKLFF
J gene: TRBJ2-5; V gene: TRBV15; CDR3 protein: CATLWTSVQETQYF
J gene: TRBJ2-1; V gene: TRBV5-1; CDR3 protein: CASSLIGGSYNEQFF
J gene: TRBJ2-3; V gene: TRBV5-1; CDR3 protein: CASSRDPMADTQYF
J gene: TRBJ1-6; V gene: TRBV20-1; CDR3 protein: CSATPGNTNSPLHF
J gene: TRBJ1-5; V gene: TRBV7-8; CDR3 protein: CASSLARNMEMGQPQHF
J gene: TRBJ1-6; V gene: TRBV5-1; CDR3 protein: CASSRRGDGSPLHF
J gene: TRBJ1-6; V gene: TRBV10-1; CDR3 protein: CASSLSYNSPLHF
J gene: TRBJ2-2; V gene: TRBV6-1; CDR3 protein: CASTSGQGLSGGELFF
J gene: TRBJ2-5; V gene: TRBV20-1; CDR3 protein: CSATGGRKTQYF
J gene: TRBJ2-2; V gene: TRBV11-2; CDR3 protein: CASSSVRGARKFELFF
J gene: TRBJ1-3; V gene: TRBV5-1; CDR3 protein: CASSLGPVSAGNTIYF
J gene: TRBJ1-1; V gene: TRBV20-1; CDR3 protein: CSAREVDRNTEAFF
J gene: TRBJ2-2; V gene: TRBV7-9; CDR3 protein: CASSTSTGELFF
J gene: TRBJ1-4; V gene: TRBV7-2; CDR3 protein: CASSLFATNEKLFF
J gene: TRBJ1-2; V gene: TRBV2; CDR3 protein: CASSGTGGDGYGYTF
J gene: TRBJ2-3; V gene: TRBV7-2; CDR3 protein: CASSLRPGPDTQYF
J gene: TRBJ2-1; V gene: TRBV7-2; CDR3 protein: CASSLLRGGNNEQFF
J gene: TRBJ2-6; V gene: TRBV12-3/TRBV12-4; CDR3 protein: CASTLRGANVLTF
J gene: TRBJ2-4; V gene: TRBV6-1; CDR3 protein: CASSRRPEGRLTKNIQYF
J gene: TRBJ2-4; V gene: TRBV6-1; CDR3 protein: CASSLQGTAKNIQYF
J gene: TRBJ1-1; V gene: TRBV7-9; CDR3 protein: CASSLIRDGKAFF
J gene: TRBJ2-1; V gene: TRBV6-1; CDR3 protein: CASSESGGRPREQFF
J gene: TRBJ2-2; V gene: TRBV12-3/TRBV12-4; CDR3 protein: CASRDTGELFF
J gene: TRBJ2-1; V gene: TRBV6-1; CDR3 protein: CASSGLTSGGRNEQFF
J gene: TRBJ1-6; V gene: TRBV7-6; CDR3 protein: CASSANWDFNSPLHF
J gene: TRBJ1-5; V gene: TRBV5-6; CDR3 protein: CASSLGLTDNQPQHF
J gene: TRBJ2-3; V gene: TRBV2; CDR3 protein: CASSERVTGKYF
J gene: TRBJ2-7; V gene: TRBV12-3/TRBV12-4; CDR3 protein: CASSLDYEQYF
J gene: TRBJ1-3; V gene: TRBV10-3; CDR3 protein: CATASGNTIYF
J gene: TRBJ1-4; V gene: TRBV5-1; CDR3 protein: CASSLRSQEKLFF
J gene: TRBJ2-2; V gene: TRBV6-5; CDR3 protein: CASGDPNTGELFF
J gene: TRBJ1-1; V gene: TRBV29-1; CDR3 protein: CSVATGRNTEAFF
J gene: TRBJ1-4; V gene: TRBV5-1; CDR3 protein: CASSLSGVVNEKLFF
J gene: TRBJ2-1; V gene: TRBV9; CDR3 protein: CASSFPPSNEQFF
J gene: TRBJ2-5; V gene: TRBV24-1; CDR3 protein: CATSPRYQETQYF
J gene: TRBJ2-2; V gene: TRBV11-2; CDR3 protein: CASSPQGATGELFF